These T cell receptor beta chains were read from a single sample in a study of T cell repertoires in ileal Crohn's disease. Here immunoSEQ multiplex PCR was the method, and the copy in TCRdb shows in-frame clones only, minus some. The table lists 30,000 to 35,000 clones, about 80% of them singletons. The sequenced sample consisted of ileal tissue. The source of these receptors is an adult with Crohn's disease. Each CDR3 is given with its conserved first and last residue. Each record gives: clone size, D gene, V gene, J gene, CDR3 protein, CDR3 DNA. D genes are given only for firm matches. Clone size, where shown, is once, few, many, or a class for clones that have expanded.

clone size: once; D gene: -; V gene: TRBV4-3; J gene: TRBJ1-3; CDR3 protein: CASSPIHTGTRNTIYF; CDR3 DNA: TGCGCCAGCAGCCCCATACACACAGGGACGAGAAACACCATATATTTT
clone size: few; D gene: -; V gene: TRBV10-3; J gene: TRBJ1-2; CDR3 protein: CAISERGVGYGYTF; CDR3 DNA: TGTGCCATCAGTGAGCGGGGGGTGGGGTATGGCTACACCTTC
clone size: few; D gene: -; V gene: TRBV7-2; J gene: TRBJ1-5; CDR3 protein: CASSFGHNQPQHF; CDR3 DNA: TGTGCCAGCAGCTTTGGACACAATCAGCCCCAGCATTTT
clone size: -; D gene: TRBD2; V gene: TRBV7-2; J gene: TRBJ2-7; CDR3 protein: CASSLYIRGLAGTHEQYF; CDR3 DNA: TGTGCCAGCAGCTTATACATACGTGGACTAGCGGGAACCCACGAGCAGTACTTC
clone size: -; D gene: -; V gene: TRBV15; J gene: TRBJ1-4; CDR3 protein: CATSSVQGNEKLFF; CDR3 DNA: TGTGCCACCAGCAGCGTTCAGGGGAATGAAAAACTGTTTTTT
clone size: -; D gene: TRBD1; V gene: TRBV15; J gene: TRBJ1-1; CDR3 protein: CATSRKGGAETEAFF; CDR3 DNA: TGTGCCACCAGCAGGAAAGGGGGCGCGGAGACTGAAGCTTTCTTT
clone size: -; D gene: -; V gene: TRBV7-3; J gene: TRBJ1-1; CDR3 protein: CASSLNTNTEAFF; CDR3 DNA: TGTGCCAGCAGCTTAAACACAAACACTGAAGCTTTCTTT
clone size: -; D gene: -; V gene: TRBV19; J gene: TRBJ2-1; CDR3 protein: CASSLPGNDEQFF; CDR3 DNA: TGTGCCAGTAGTCTCCCCGGGAACGATGAGCAGTTCTTC
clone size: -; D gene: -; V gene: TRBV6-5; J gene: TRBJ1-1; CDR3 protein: CASRHEAGGNTEAFF; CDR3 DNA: TGTGCCAGCAGACACGAGGCGGGAGGGAACACTGAAGCTTTCTTT
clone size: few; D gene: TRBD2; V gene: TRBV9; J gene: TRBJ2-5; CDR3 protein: CASTPGLAEETQYF; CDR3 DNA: TGTGCCAGCACCCCGGGACTAGCGGAAGAGACCCAGTACTTC
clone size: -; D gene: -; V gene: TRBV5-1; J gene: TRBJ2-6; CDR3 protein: CASSPEATVARAGANVLTF; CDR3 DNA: TGCGCCAGCAGCCCAGAAGCGACAGTCGCACGGGCTGGGGCCAACGTCCTGACTTTC
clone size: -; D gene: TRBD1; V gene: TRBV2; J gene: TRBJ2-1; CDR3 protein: CASSGPGQLIF; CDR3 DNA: TGTGCCAGCAGTGGGCCGGGACAGTTGATCTTC
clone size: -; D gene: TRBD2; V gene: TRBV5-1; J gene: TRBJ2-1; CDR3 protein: CASSLRTSGGLGEQFF; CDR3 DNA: TGCGCCAGCAGCTTGAGAACTAGCGGGGGGCTTGGTGAGCAGTTCTTC
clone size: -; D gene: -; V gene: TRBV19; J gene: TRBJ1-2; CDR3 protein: CASSIGQGSGRNYGYTF; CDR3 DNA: TGTGCCAGTAGTATAGGGCAGGGCTCCGGTCGGAACTATGGCTACACCTTC
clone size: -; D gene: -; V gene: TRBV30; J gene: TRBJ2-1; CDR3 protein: CAWSEGDQQFF; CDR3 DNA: TGTGCCTGGAGTGAGGGAGACCAGCAGTTCTTC
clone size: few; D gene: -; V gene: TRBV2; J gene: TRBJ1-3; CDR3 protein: CASTLRGAGNTIYF; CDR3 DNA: TGTGCCAGCACCCTTCGGGGGGCTGGAAACACCATATATTTT
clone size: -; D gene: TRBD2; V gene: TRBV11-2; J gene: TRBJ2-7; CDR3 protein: CASSSHKREGLRGEQYF; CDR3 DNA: TGTGCCAGCAGCTCTCATAAGCGGGAGGGCCTCAGGGGCGAGCAGTACTTC
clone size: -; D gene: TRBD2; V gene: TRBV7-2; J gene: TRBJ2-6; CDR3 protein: CASSLDLPSGGSGANVLTF; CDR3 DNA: TGTGCCAGCAGCTTAGATCTCCCTAGCGGGGGCTCTGGGGCCAACGTCCTGACTTTC
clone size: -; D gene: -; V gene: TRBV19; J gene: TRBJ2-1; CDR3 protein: CASSIVPRGYNEQFF; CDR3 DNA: TGTGCCAGTAGTATAGTTCCGCGGGGATACAATGAGCAGTTCTTC
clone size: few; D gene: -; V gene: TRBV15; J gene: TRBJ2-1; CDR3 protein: CATSREGTRYGQFF; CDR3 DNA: TGTGCCACCAGCAGAGAGGGCACCAGGTATGGGCAGTTCTTC
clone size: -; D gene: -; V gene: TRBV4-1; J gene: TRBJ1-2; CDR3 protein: CASSLSGLSYGYTF; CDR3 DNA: TGCGCCAGCAGCCTCTCGGGACTGAGCTATGGCTACACCTTC
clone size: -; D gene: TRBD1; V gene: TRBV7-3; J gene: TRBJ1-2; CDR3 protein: CASSRGTGGDGYTF; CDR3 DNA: TGTGCCAGCAGCAGAGGGACAGGGGGGGATGGCTACACCTTC
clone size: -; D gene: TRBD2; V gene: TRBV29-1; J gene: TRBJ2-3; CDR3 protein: CSVRGGTDTQYF; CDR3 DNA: TGCAGCGTTCGGGGGGGCACAGATACGCAGTATTTT
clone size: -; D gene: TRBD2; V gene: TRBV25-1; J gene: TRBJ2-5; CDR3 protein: CASSELGRGGLQETQYF; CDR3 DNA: TGTGCCAGCAGTGAATTGGGTCGGGGGGGTCTCCAAGAGACCCAGTACTTC
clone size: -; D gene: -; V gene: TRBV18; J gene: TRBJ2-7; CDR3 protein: CASSRATPSASYEQYF; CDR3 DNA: TGTGCCAGCTCACGAGCGACCCCCTCGGCGTCCTACGAGCAGTACTTC
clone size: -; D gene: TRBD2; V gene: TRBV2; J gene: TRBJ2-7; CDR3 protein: CASRGLASVYEQYF; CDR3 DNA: TGTGCCAGCAGGGGACTAGCGAGCGTCTACGAGCAGTACTTC